This T cell receptor beta chain appears in the sequencing data of a study of T cell responses to AZD1222 COVID-19 vaccine. Study context: Researchers grouped second doses given at about 4 or about 12 weeks into one pool. The study's findings and limits: Only after the peak T cell response were repertoires sampled. Most donors were white British and more were female, and clonal diversity was possibly underestimated.

Regarding this clone: The target antigen is unknown.

The data were produced by immunoSEQ multiplex PCR, yet TCRdb's version contains in-frame clones alone and is incomplete. This table holds 120,000 to 150,000 clones, approximately 89% found once. Germline CDR1 and CDR2: SGHTA and FQGNSA. This CDR3 spans 12 amino acids. With 4 bases removed from V and 8 bases from J, the gap between germline ends came to 11 bases. The V call is TRBV7-2, the J call TRBJ1-2, with D tentatively TRBD1 (5 bases). Here the sequenced sample was peripheral blood, taken on day 0 of AZD1222 vaccination. The sequence derives from an adult in good health. CDR3 in DNA: TGTGCCAGCAGCTCGATCCAGGGCGGCTACACCTTC. It is translated as CASSSIQGGYTF. The full variable domain, its missing parts supplied by reference TRBV7-2 and TRBJ1-2, is GAGVSQSPSNKVTEKGKDVELRCDPISGHTALYWYRQSLGQGLEFLIYFQGNSAPDKSGLPSDRFSAERTGGSVSTLTIQRTQQEDSAVYLCASSSIQGGYTFGSGTRLTVV.